This record covers a single T cell receptor beta chain. Its antigen remains unidentified. This entry belongs to a study of T cell responses to AZD1222 COVID-19 vaccine. Regarding the study as a whole: Rises in breadth and depth of Spike-specific TCRs came after two AZD1222 doses.

The germline gives CDR1 SGHVS, CDR2 FQNEAQ. V was shortened by 1 base and J by 7 bases, with 17 bases between the two germline ends. The CDR3 contains 15 residues. The table came from immunoSEQ multiplex PCR; TCRdb's copy has only in-frame clones and leaves some out. The table has about 180,000 clones, over 80% seen once. The input for sequencing was peripheral blood, taken on day 0 of AZD1222 vaccination. The gene calls are TRBV7-8 and TRBJ2-7; D remains unclear. The sequence derives from an adult in good health. The CDR3 spells CASSLGPDGTEEQYF. CDR3 nucleotide sequence: TGTGCCAGCAGCTTAGGCCCCGACGGAACGGAAGAGCAGTACTTC.